These 6 T cell receptor beta chains originate from one sample sequenced in a study of blood T cell repertoires in COVID-19. TCRdb keeps only in-frame clones here, not all; method: immunoSEQ multiplex PCR. The sample has roughly 320,000 clones, around 87% seen once. Sequencing input: peripheral blood. These receptors were obtained from a man aged 70-80 years with acute or convalescent COVID-19.

This sequence joins TRBV28 and TRBJ1-5, with 7 bases fitting TRBD1. Trimming took 3 bases from V and 6 from J; bases not matched to a gene: 5. Germline V gene sequence: CDR1 MDHEN, CDR2 SYDVKM. This CDR3 has 14 amino acids. The CDR3 region has the DNA TGTGCCAGCAGTTTCCGACAGGGTAGTCAGCCCCAGCATTTT. Translated, it gives CASSFRQGSQPQHF.

The chain has TRBV18 and TRBJ1-4, with 9 bases aligning to TRBD1. Germline V gives CDR1 KGHSH, CDR2 LQKENI. With V trimmed by 3 bases and J by 8 bases, 7 bases remained unmatched. This CDR3 has 15 amino acids. The CDR3: CASSPAVTGGEKLFF. CDR3 coding DNA: TGTGCCAGCTCACCCGCGGTGACAGGGGGAGAAAAACTGTTTTTT.

This clone was seen more than once but under ten times. The chain carries TRBV6-6 and TRBJ1-2, with TRBD1 identical over 7 bases. Germline V lookup: CDR1 MNHNY, CDR2 SVGAGI (reference sequence). The V and J ends lost 7 bases and 6 bases, in that order; junction bases with no gene match: 5. The CDR3 is 12 amino acids. Written as DNA, the CDR3 is TGTGCCAGCACCGGGACAGTGGATGGCTACACCTTC. Its translation is CASTGTVDGYTF.

J is TRBJ2-3 and V is TRBV9; D gene ambiguous. Per the germline V gene, CDR1 is SGDLS and CDR2 is YYNGEE. Trimming took off 0 bases at V and 6 bases at J, with 8 bases between the two ends. The CDR3 has 13 residues. CDR3 loop: CASSVEPGDTQYF. The CDR3 DNA is TGTGCCAGCAGCGTAGAACCCGGGGATACGCAGTATTTT.

The rearrangement links TRBV30 to TRBJ2-7; 8 bases are a match to TRBD1. CDR1 and CDR2 (germline): GTSNPN, SVGIG (reference sequence). J was trimmed by 1 base and V by 6 bases; bases with no gene match: 5. The CDR3 has 13 residues. The CDR3 nucleotides read TGTGCCTGTAGGACAGGGACATCCTACGAGCAGTACTTC. Protein product: CACRTGTSYEQYF.

The rearrangement joins TRBV7-9 to TRBJ2-5; maybe TRBD1 (5 bases). Per germline, CDR1 SEHNR and CDR2 FQNEAQ (reference sequence). The ends were cut back, 5 bases at V and 5 bases at J, with 12 bases in the middle. The CDR3 loop spans 13 amino acids. The CDR3 reads CASSQLAGETQYF. CDR3 DNA: TGTGCCAGCAGCCAGCTTGCAGGGGAGACCCAGTACTTC.